Each of the 5 T cell receptor beta chains below was sequenced from the same sample in a study of Ad26.COV2.S vaccination and SARS-CoV-2 variants. As for treatment: 15 to 20 received Ad26.COV2.S at low or high dose, single or two shots; 5 received placebo; per-sample allocation not given. Specimen acquisition occurred on day 63 following the initial vaccine or placebo injection. Measured with immunoSEQ multiplex PCR; TCRdb has only the in-frame clones, and not every one. The data hold 300,000 to 400,000 clones, with about 87% observed a single time. The material was peripheral blood, obtained in a trial of Ad26.COV2.S vaccine versus placebo. The receptors here all came from a person between 18 and 60 years old who received the Ad26.COV2.S COVID-19 vaccine or a placebo.

This chain connects TRBV25-1 to TRBJ2-1; perhaps TRBD2 as D (5 bases). This CDR3 has 13 amino acids. The V and J ends lost 9 bases and 0 bases respectively, with 9 bases between them. Germline CDR1 MGHDK, CDR2 SYGVNS. The chain's CDR3 is CASERISYNEQFF. CDR3 DNA: TGTGCCAGTGAGCGGATCTCCTACAATGAGCAGTTCTTC.

The chain links TRBV6-5 to TRBJ2-3; D remains unclear. The CDR3 spans 11 residues. The ends were cut back, 5 bases at V and 8 bases at J, with 8 bases in the middle. Looked up from germline, CDR1 is MNHEY and CDR2 is SVGAGI. The CDR3, as DNA: TGTGCCAGCAGTCCCGACCGTACGCAGTATTTT. This sequence encodes CASSPDRTQYF.

The chain is built from TRBV5-1 and TRBJ1-2, with 8 bases aligning to TRBD1. Unmatched junction bases numbered 11, after V lost 4 bases and J lost 3 bases. Germline assignment: CDR1 SGHRS and CDR2 YFSETQ. The length of the CDR3 is 16 residues. The CDR3 region is CASSTPGGGQDYGYTF. CDR3 coding DNA: TGCGCCAGCAGCACCCCAGGTGGGGGACAGGACTATGGCTACACCTTC.

This sequence joins TRBV5-4 and TRBJ2-5; TRBD2 matches at 7 bases. This CDR3 spans 14 amino acids. The germline V gene encodes CDR1 SGHNT and CDR2 YYREEE (reference sequence). V shed 0 bases and J 3 bases; nucleotides not matched to a gene: 2. Here the CDR3 DNA reads TGTGCCAGCAGCTTGGGGGGGAGGGAAGAGACCCAGTACTTC. The encoded protein is CASSLGGREETQYF. Combining the CDR3 with reference TRBV5-4 and TRBJ2-5 gives the whole variable domain ETGVTQSPTHLIKTRGQQVTLRCSSQSGHNTVSWYQQALGQGPQFIFQYYREEENGRGNFPPRFSGLQFPNYSSELNVNALELDDSALYLCASSLGGREETQYFGPGTRLLVL.

The chain recombines TRBV27 with TRBJ1-2, with D maybe TRBD1 (6 bases). This CDR3 is 13 amino acids long. Germline V gene sequence: CDR1 MNHEY, CDR2 SMNVEV (reference sequence). Trimming removed 3 bases at V and 7 bases at J, with 12 bases between. The CDR3 here is CASSLRGPLGYTF. The CDR3 DNA follows: TGTGCCAGCAGTTTGCGGGGGCCTCTTGGCTACACCTTC.